This note documents a single T cell receptor beta chain sequence. These data belong to a study of T-cell reconstitution after alpha-beta-depleted transplantation in children. Using unique molecular identifiers, the investigators prepared the TCRbeta library. TCRdb redid the calling of the PCR reads with MiXCR, one entry per CDR3 protein. The table includes about 500,000 distinct CDR3 sequences, about 30% detected once. This sample comprised PBMCs from the stem cell graft donor, obtained from the stem cell graft. This clonotype was sampled from a human donor who donated a stem cell graft to a child with aplastic anemia.

This chain's CDR3 is CASSSALAGATYNEQFF. The DNA for the CDR3 is TGCGCCAGCAGTTCCGCTCTAGCGGGAGCTACCTACAATGAGCAGTTCTTC. The V and J genes are TRBV5-1 and TRBJ2-1, with TRBD2 matching 10 bases. This CDR3 region has 17 residues. The germline V gene has CDR1 SGHRS and CDR2 YFSETQ. V lost 5 bases, J lost 2 bases, and 10 bases stayed unmatched.